This T cell receptor (beta chain) was retrieved from a study of OX40 agonist ivuxolimab in advanced cancers. Overall study findings and caveats: By week 6 at 0.1 to 3.0 mg/kg, blood CD4+ and CD8+ T cells had expanded clonally.

Some clones are missing from TCRdb's copy, which holds only in-frame ones; the method was immunoSEQ multiplex PCR. The data hold 80,000 to 100,000 clones, with less than 95% observed a single time. Comments on this clone: Its cognate antigen is unknown.

Samples of blood were obtained at baseline, on cycle 4 day 1, and on cycle 7 day 1. The TCR sequence derives from an adult with an advanced solid tumor such as melanoma, head and neck, liver or kidney cancer. This material consisted of CD4+ or CD8+ T cells sorted from blood, taken in a trial of the OX40 agonist ivuxolimab.

CDR3 amino acids: CASRQGANTEAFF. CDR3 nucleotide sequence: TGTGCCAGCAGACAGGGGGCGAACACTGAAGCTTTCTTT. V usage is TRBV7-9 and J usage is TRBJ1-1, with 9 positions matching TRBD1. The CDR3 contains 13 residues. V gave up 6 bases and J gave up 1 base; unmatched junction bases: 0. Germline V gene lookup returns CDR1 SEHNR and CDR2 FQNEAQ (reference sequence).